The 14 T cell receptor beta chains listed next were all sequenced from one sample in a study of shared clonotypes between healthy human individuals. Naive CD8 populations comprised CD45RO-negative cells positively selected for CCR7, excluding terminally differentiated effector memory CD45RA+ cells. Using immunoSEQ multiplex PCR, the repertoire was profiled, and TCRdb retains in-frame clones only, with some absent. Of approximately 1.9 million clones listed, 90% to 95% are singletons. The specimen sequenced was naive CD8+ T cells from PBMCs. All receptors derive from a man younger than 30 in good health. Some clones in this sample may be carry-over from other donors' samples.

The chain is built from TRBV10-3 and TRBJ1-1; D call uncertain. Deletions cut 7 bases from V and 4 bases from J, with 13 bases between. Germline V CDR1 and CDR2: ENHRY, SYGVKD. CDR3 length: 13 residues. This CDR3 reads CAITLQRSTEAFF. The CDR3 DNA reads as TGTGCCATCACTCTTCAGAGGTCCACTGAAGCTTTCTTT.

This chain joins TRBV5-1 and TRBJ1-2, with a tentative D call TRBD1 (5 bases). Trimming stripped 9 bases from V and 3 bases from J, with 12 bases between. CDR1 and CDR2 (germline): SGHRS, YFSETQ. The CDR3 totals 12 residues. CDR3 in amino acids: CANPRGDYGYTF. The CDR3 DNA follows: TGCGCCAATCCTCGGGGGGACTATGGCTACACCTTC.

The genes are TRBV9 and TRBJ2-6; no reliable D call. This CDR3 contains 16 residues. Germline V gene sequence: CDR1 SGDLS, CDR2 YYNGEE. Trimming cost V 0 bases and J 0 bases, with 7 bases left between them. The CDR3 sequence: CASSVDVNSGANVLTF. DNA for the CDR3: TGTGCCAGCAGCGTAGACGTAAACTCTGGGGCCAACGTCCTGACTTTC.

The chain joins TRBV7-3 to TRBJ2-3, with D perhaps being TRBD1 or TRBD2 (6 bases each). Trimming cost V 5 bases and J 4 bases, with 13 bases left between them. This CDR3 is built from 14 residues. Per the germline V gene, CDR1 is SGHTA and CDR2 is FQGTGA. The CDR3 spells CASSTKGGPDTQYF. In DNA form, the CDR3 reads TGTGCCAGCAGCACGAAGGGGGGTCCAGATACGCAGTATTTT.

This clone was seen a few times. The chain's CDR3 is CASSPPGQGHQPQHF. CDR3 in DNA: TGTGCCAGCAGCCCACCGGGACAGGGACATCAGCCCCAGCATTTT. The V and J genes are TRBV7-9 and TRBJ1-5; 9 bases map to TRBD1. CDR1 and CDR2 (germline): SEHNR, FQNEAQ (reference sequence). The V segment lost 5 bases and the J segment 5 bases; nucleotides outside the gene matches: 7. The CDR3 sequence is 15 residues long.

Here the CDR3 reads CASRYRDRGYEQYF. The CDR3, as DNA: TGTGCCAGTAGATACCGGGACAGGGGCTACGAGCAGTACTTC. The chain couples TRBV19 to TRBJ2-7; TRBD1 aligns across 10 bases. The ends lost 6 bases at V and 3 bases at J; junction bases unmatched: 5. The CDR3 sequence is 14 residues long. Germline V gene data show CDR1 as LNHDA and CDR2 as SQIVND (reference sequence).

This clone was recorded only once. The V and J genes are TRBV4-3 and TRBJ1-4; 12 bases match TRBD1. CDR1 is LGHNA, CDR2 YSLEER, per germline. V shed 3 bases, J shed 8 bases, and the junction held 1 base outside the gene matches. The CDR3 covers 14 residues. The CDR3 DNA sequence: TGCGCCAGCAGCCACGGGACAGGGGGCGAAAAACTGTTTTTT. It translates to CASSHGTGGEKLFF.

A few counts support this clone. The CDR3 nucleotides are TGTGCCAGCAGTGATCGGTCCCACACCGGGGAGCTGTTTTTT. It yields the protein CASSDRSHTGELFF. V and J are TRBV6-4 and TRBJ2-2; D unclear. The CDR3 spans 14 residues. V was clipped by 3 bases and J by 3 bases, with 8 bases between them. Germline V gives CDR1 MRHNA, CDR2 SNTAGT.

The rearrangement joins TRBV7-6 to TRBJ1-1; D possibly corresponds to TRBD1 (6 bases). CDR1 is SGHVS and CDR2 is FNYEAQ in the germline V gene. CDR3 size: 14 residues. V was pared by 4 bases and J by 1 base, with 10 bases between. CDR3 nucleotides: TGTGCCAGCAGCTCCGGGACACAGAACACTGAAGCTTTCTTT. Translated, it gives CASSSGTQNTEAFF.

CDR3 residues: CASSRYRVRENYGYTF. DNA of the CDR3: TGTGCCAGTAGCAGATACAGGGTTAGGGAGAACTATGGCTACACCTTC. The gene calls are TRBV19 and TRBJ1-2; D perhaps matches TRBD1 (6 bases). Germline CDR1 and CDR2: LNHDA and SQIVND (reference sequence). The V end was cut by 6 bases, the J end by 2 bases, with 19 bases between. The CDR3 contains 16 residues.

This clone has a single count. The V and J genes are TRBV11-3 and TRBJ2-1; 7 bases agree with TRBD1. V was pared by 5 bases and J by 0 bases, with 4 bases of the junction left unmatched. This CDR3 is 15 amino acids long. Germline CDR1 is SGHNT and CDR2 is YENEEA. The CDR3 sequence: CASSPGQDSYNEQFF. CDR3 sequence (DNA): TGTGCCAGCAGCCCCGGACAGGACTCCTACAATGAGCAGTTCTTC.

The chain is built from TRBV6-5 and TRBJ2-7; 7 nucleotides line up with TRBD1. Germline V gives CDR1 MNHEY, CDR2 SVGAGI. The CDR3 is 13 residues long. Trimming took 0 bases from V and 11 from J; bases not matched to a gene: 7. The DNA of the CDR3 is TGTGCCAGCAGTTACTCGCGACAGGGCAGTAAGTACTTC. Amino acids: CASSYSRQGSKYF.

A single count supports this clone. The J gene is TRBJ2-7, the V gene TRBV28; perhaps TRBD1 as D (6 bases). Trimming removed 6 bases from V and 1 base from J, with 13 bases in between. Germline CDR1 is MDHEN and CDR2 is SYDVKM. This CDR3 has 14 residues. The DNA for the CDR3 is TGTGCCAGCAGCCGAACAGGGCTTTCCTACGAGCAGTACTTC. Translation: CASSRTGLSYEQYF.

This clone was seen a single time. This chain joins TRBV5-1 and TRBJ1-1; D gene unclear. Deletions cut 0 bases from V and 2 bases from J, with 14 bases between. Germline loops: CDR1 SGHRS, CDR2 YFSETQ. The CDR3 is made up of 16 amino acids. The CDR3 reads CASSLVKFKINTEAFF. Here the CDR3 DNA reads TGCGCCAGCAGCTTGGTAAAGTTCAAGATCAACACTGAAGCTTTCTTT.